This is a list of T cell receptor beta chains from one sample in a study of cytomegalovirus exposure and HLA in healthy donors. Sequenced by immunoSEQ multiplex PCR; TCRdb stores in-frame clones only, minus some. The clone table shows tens of thousands of clones, with the ten largest holding roughly 8%. Sequencing used PBMCs. The receptors derive from a male donor in good health and CMV-seronegative. Each CDR3 is given with its conserved first and last residue. The D gene is left open where the match is weak. Expanded clones are given a class, and other clones once, few, many or no size at all.

size: NA
J: TRBJ2-3
V: TRBV7-2
D: TRBD2
CDR3: CASSLGSGREGGTQYF
DNA: TGTGCCAGCAGCTTAGGATCGGGGCGGGAGGGAGGTACGCAGTATTTT

size: NA
J: TRBJ2-7
V: TRBV18
D: NA
CDR3: CASSPTRGNYEQYF
DNA: TGTGCCAGCTCACCCACCAGGGGCAACTACGAGCAGTACTTC

size: NA
J: TRBJ1-1
V: TRBV10-2
D: NA
CDR3: CATGGAEAFF
DNA: TGCGCCACCGGGGGGGCTGAAGCTTTCTTT

size: NA
J: TRBJ2-1
V: TRBV7-8
D: NA
CDR3: CASSATRAGEQFF
DNA: TGTGCCAGCAGCGCGACTAGGGCGGGTGAGCAGTTCTTC

size: NA
J: TRBJ2-1
V: TRBV4-2
D: TRBD2
CDR3: CASSQGGEGNEQFF
DNA: TGTGCCAGCAGCCAGGGCGGGGAGGGGAATGAGCAGTTCTTC

size: NA
J: TRBJ2-7
V: TRBV19
D: NA
CDR3: CASSTTGSYEQYF
DNA: TGTGCCAGTAGTACCACAGGGTCCTACGAGCAGTACTTC

size: NA
J: TRBJ1-1
V: TRBV27
D: NA
CDR3: CASTSGGGRNTEAFF
DNA: TGTGCCAGCACTTCGGGGGGTGGTCGGAACACTGAAGCTTTCTTT

size: NA
J: TRBJ1-2
V: TRBV29-1
D: TRBD1
CDR3: CSVPGQGNYGYTF
DNA: TGCAGCGTTCCCGGACAGGGAAACTATGGCTACACCTTC

size: NA
J: TRBJ2-3
V: TRBV7-9
D: NA
CDR3: CASSLQGPDTQYF
DNA: TGTGCCAGCAGCTTACAGGGGCCCGATACGCAGTATTTT

size: NA
J: TRBJ2-3
V: TRBV7-7
D: TRBD2
CDR3: CASSYSGGSGDTQYF
DNA: TGTGCTAGCAGCTATAGTGGCGGGAGTGGAGATACGCAGTATTTT

size: NA
J: TRBJ1-4
V: TRBV4-2
D: NA
CDR3: CASSQVQATNEKLFF
DNA: TGTGCCAGCAGCCAAGTTCAGGCAACTAATGAAAAACTGTTTTTT

size: NA
J: TRBJ2-2
V: TRBV5-4
D: NA
CDR3: CASSSGFGELFF
DNA: TGTGCCAGCAGTTCAGGGTTCGGGGAGCTGTTTTTT

size: NA
J: TRBJ1-1
V: TRBV7-9
D: NA
CDR3: CASSSREGSGNTEAFF
DNA: TGTGCCAGCAGCTCGAGAGAAGGATCGGGTAACACTGAAGCTTTCTTT

size: NA
J: TRBJ2-7
V: TRBV11-1
D: TRBD2
CDR3: CASSLASKASGSYEQYF
DNA: TGTGCCAGCAGCTTAGCATCAAAGGCTAGCGGGTCCTACGAGCAGTACTTC

size: NA
J: TRBJ1-1
V: TRBV7-3
D: NA
CDR3: CASSLGANTEAFF
DNA: TGTGCCAGCAGCCTAGGGGCGAACACTGAAGCTTTCTTT

size: NA
J: TRBJ2-7
V: TRBV6-5
D: TRBD1
CDR3: CASRKDRAYEQYF
DNA: TGTGCCAGCAGAAAGGACAGGGCTTACGAGCAGTACTTC

size: NA
J: TRBJ2-2
V: TRBV27
D: NA
CDR3: CASSLYPRVNTGELFF
DNA: TGTGCCAGCAGTTTATACCCCCGGGTAAACACCGGGGAGCTGTTTTTT

size: NA
J: TRBJ1-1
V: TRBV5-1
D: NA
CDR3: CASSLGLTNTEAFF
DNA: TGCGCCAGCAGCTTGGGACTGACGAACACTGAAGCTTTCTTT

size: NA
J: TRBJ1-5
V: TRBV7-8
D: TRBD1
CDR3: CASSHSGQGGNQPQHF
DNA: TGTGCCAGCAGCCATAGCGGCCAGGGGGGCAATCAGCCCCAGCATTTT

size: NA
J: TRBJ1-3
V: TRBV30
D: NA
CDR3: CAWSLSGNTIYF
DNA: TGTGCCTGGAGTCTCTCTGGAAACACCATATATTTT

size: NA
J: TRBJ2-7
V: TRBV6-5
D: NA
CDR3: CASRPGAMAGYEQYF
DNA: TGTGCCAGCAGACCCGGCGCTATGGCGGGCTACGAGCAGTACTTC

size: medium-sized
J: TRBJ2-7
V: TRBV6-1
D: NA
CDR3: CASSEGRQGVDEQYF
DNA: TGCGCCAGCAGTGAAGGGAGGCAGGGGGTCGACGAGCAGTACTTC

size: NA
J: TRBJ1-5
V: TRBV4-1
D: NA
CDR3: CASSQEGLGGFQPQHF
DNA: TGCGCCAGCAGCCAAGAAGGGCTCGGGGGGTTTCAGCCCCAGCATTTT